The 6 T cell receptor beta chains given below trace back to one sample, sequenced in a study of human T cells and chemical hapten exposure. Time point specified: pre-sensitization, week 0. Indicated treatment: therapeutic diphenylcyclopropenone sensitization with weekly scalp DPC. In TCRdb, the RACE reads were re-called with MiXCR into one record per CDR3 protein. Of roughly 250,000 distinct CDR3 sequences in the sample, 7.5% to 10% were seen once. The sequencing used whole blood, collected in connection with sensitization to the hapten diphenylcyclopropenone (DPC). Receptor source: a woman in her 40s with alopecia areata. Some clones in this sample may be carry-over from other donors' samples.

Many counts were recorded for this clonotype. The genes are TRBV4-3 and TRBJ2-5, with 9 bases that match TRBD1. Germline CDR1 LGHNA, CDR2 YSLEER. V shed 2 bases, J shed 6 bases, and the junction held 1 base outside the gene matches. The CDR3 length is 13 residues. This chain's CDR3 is CASSQYRGQTQYF. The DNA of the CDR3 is TGCGCCAGCAGCCAATACAGGGGGCAGACCCAGTACTTC.

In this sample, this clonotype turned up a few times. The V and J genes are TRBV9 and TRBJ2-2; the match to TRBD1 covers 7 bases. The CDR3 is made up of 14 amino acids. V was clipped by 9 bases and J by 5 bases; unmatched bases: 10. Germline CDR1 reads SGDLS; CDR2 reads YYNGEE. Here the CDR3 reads CATNRQGGTGELFF. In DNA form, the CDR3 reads TGTGCCACTAACCGACAGGGCGGGACCGGGGAGCTGTTTTTT.

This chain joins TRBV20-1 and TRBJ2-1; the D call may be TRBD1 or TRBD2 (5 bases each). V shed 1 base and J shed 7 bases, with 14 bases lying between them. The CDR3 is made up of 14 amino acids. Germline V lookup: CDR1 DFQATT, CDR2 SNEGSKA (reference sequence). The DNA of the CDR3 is TGCAGTGCTAGAGGGGGGTTGGTTCGGAATGAGCAGTTCTTC. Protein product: CSARGGLVRNEQFF.

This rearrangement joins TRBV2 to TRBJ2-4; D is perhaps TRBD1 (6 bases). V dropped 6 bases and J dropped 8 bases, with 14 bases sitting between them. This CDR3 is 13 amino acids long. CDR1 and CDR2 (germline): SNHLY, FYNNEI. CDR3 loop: CASSARGSHIQYF. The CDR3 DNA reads TGTGCCAGCAGCGCAAGGGGGTCTCACATTCAGTACTTC.

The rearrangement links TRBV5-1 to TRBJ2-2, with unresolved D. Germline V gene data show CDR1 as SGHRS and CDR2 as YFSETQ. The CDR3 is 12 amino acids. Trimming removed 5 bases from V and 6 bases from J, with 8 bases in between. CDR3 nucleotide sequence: TGCGCCAGCAGGGATGGCGCCGGGGAGCTGTTTTTT. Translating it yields CASRDGAGELFF. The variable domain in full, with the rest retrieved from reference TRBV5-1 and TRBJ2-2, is KAGVTQTPRYLIKTRGQQVTLSCSPISGHRSVSWYQQTPGQGLQFLFEYFSETQRNKGNFPGRFSGRQFSNSRSEMNVSTLELGDSALYLCASRDGAGELFFGEGSRLTVL.

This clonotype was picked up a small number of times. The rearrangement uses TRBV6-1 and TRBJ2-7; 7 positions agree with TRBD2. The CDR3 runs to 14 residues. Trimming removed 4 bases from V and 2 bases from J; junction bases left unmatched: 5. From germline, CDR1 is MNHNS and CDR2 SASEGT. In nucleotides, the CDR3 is TGTGCCAGCAGTGGATGGACTAGAGCCTACGAGCAGTACTTC. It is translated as CASSGWTRAYEQYF.